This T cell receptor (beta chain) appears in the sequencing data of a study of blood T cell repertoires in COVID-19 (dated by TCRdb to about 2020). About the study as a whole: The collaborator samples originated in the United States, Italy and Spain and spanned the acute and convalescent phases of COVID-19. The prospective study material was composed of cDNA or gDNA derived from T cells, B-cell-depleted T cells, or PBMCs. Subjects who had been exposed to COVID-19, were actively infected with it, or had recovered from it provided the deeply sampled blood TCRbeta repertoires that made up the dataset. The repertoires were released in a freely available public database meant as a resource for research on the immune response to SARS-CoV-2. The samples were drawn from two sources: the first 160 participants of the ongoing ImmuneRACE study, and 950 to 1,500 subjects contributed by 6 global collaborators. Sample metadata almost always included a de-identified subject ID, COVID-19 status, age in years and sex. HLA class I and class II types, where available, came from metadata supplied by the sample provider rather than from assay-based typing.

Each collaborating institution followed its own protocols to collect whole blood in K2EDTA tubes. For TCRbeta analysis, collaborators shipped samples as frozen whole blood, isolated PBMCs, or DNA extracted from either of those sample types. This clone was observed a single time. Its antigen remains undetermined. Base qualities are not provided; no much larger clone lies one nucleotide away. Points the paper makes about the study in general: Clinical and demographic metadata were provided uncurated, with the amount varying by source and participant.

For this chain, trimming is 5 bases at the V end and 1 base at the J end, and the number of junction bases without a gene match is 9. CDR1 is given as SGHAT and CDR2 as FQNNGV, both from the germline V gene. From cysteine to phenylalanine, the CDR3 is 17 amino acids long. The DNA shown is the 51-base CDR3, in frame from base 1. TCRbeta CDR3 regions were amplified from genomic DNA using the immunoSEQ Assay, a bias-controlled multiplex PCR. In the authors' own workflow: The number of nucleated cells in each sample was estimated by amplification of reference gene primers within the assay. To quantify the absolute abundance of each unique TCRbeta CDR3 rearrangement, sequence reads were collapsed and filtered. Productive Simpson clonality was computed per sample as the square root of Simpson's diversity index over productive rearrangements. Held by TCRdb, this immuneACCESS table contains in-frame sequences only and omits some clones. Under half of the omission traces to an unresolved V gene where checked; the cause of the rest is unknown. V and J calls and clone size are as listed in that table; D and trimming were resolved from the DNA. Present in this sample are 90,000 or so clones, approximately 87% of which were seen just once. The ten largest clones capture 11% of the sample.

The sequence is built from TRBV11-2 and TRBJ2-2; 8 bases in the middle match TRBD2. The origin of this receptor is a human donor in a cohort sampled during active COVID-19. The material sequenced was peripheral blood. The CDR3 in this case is CASSRFLAGGNTGELFF. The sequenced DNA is TGTGCCAGCAGCCGTTTCTTGGCGGGAGGGAACACCGGGGAGCTGTTTTTT.